The 24 T cell receptor beta chains below were found in one sample sequenced in a study of response to subunit inactivated influenza vaccine listed by TCRdb under 2018. Library generation was performed with RT-PCR. TCRdb lists the instrument as Illumina HiSeq 2500. TCRdb reran the public reads through fastp at Q25 and MiXCR, keeping productive beta chains. CDR3 protein sequences are deduplicated, and each keeps its most common genes and DNA. In this sample the table shows about 780,000 distinct CDR3 sequences, 15% to 20% of which occur a single time. Approximately 10% of the sample goes to the ten largest clones. The material was PBMCs from blood, obtained 5 days after vaccination. These receptors all come from a man in his fifties or sixties who received an inactivated influenza vaccine. Donor details come from another sample of the same person, matched by shared clones.

The V and J genes are TRBV5-5 and TRBJ2-5; D gene ambiguous. From germline, CDR1 is SGHKS and CDR2 YYEKEE (reference sequence). There are 15 residues in the CDR3. Trimming shortened V by 0 bases and J by 5 bases, and 14 bases separated the two germline ends. CDR3 nucleotides: TGTGCCAGCAGCTTGGTTAACGGTGTGGGGGAGACCCAGTACTTC. It encodes CASSLVNGVGETQYF.

The CDR3 here is CASSFFLSGRGLSDNYGYTF. As DNA, the CDR3 is TGTGCCAGCAGTTTCTTTCTATCAGGCAGGGGTCTTTCGGATAACTATGGCTACACCTTC. The chain uses TRBV12-3 or TRBV12-4 and TRBJ1-2, with D possibly TRBD1 on 6 matching bases. The ends were cut back, 3 bases at V and 1 base at J, with 27 bases in the middle. The CDR3 runs 20 residues.

In its sample, this clonotype was seen many times. The genes are TRBV6-2 or TRBV6-3 and TRBJ2-1; the D is unclear. The CDR3 is 17 residues long. Germline-derived CDR1 and CDR2 are MNHEY and SVGEGT. With 0 bases removed from V and 3 bases from J, the gap between germline ends came to 15 bases. The CDR3 here is CASSYSIRDLRYNEQFF. The CDR3 DNA sequence: TGTGCCAGCAGTTACTCGATCCGAGACCTTCGCTACAATGAGCAGTTCTTC.

The chain couples TRBV19 to TRBJ2-3; possibly TRBD1 for D (5 bases). The CDR3 has 14 amino acids. Germline-derived CDR1 and CDR2 are LNHDA and SQIVND (reference sequence). The germline V and J ends were trimmed by 5 bases and 1 base, with 10 bases remaining between them. CDR3 nucleotides: TGTGCCAGTAGTCGTTCCAGGGGCACAGATACGCAGTATTTT. Residues: CASSRSRGTDTQYF.

V usage is TRBV20-1 and J usage is TRBJ1-1, with 7 bases lining up with TRBD1. Germline CDR1 reads DFQATT; CDR2 reads SNEGSKA (reference sequence). There are 14 residues in the CDR3. V lost 5 bases, J lost 5 bases, and 11 bases stayed unmatched. The CDR3 loop is CSAYRRGRGTEAFF. CDR3 bases: TGCAGTGCTTATCGCAGGGGGAGAGGGACTGAAGCTTTCTTT.

The chain couples TRBV10-3 to TRBJ1-5; D possibly corresponds to TRBD1 (5 bases). CDR1 and CDR2 from the germline V gene are ENHRY and SYGVKD. The V gene lost 4 bases and the J gene lost 3 bases, with 7 bases spanning the gap. This CDR3 has 13 amino acids. The DNA of the CDR3 is TGTGCCATCAGTGCCAGGGACAATCAGCCCCAGCATTTT. Its translation is CAISARDNQPQHF.

This clonotype was seen ten or more times. The chain has TRBV7-2 and TRBJ1-5; perhaps TRBD1 as D (6 bases). Germline values: CDR1 SGHTA, CDR2 FQGNSA. CDR3 length equals 14 residues. V was pared by 1 base and J by 6 bases, with 10 bases between. The CDR3 DNA follows: TGTGCCAGCAGCTTAGGGGGGCGCGGTCAGCCCCAGCATTTT. Its protein product is CASSLGGRGQPQHF.

This clonotype was counted only a few times. The chain recombines TRBV7-6 with TRBJ2-7; 8 nucleotides line up with TRBD2. The V gene's germline CDR1 is SGHVS and CDR2 FNYEAQ. The CDR3 has 15 amino acids. V was pared by 1 base and J by 2 bases, with 4 bases of the junction left unmatched. CDR3 DNA: TGTGCCAGCAGCTTAGAAACTAGCGGCGCCTACGAGCAGTACTTC. Protein: CASSLETSGAYEQYF.

This clonotype was found a few times. CDR3 in amino acids: CASSFETRSEKLFF. CDR3 nucleotide sequence: TGCGCCAGCAGCTTTGAGACACGGAGTGAAAAACTGTTTTTT. The chain recombines TRBV5-1 with TRBJ1-4; D not certain. Trimming removed 2 bases at V and 7 bases at J, with 12 bases between. The CDR3 runs to 14 residues. CDR1 and CDR2 (germline): SGHRS, YFSETQ.

Many counts were recorded for this clonotype. This chain joins TRBV27 and TRBJ1-5; 11 nucleotides align to TRBD1. V was pared by 4 bases and J by 4 bases, with 3 bases of the junction left unmatched. This CDR3 is 15 amino acids long. CDR1 is MNHEY, CDR2 SMNVEV, per germline (reference sequence). The CDR3 nucleotides read TGTGCCAGCAGTTCAGGGACAGGGGGTAATCAGCCCCAGCATTTT. It encodes CASSSGTGGNQPQHF.

V is TRBV12-3 or TRBV12-4 and J is TRBJ2-3, with TRBD1 identical over 7 bases. J gave up 0 bases and V 4 bases, and 4 bases lay outside the gene matches. The CDR3 has 15 amino acids. This CDR3 reads CASSSDRVSTDTQYF. DNA for the CDR3: TGTGCCAGCAGTTCTGACAGGGTTAGCACAGATACGCAGTATTTT.

This clonotype was found many times. The rearrangement uses TRBV20-1 and TRBJ1-2; no clear D gene. V was cut by 0 bases and J by 7 bases, with 12 bases left in between. CDR1 DFQATT and CDR2 SNEGSKA come from the germline V gene (reference sequence). The CDR3 contains 13 residues. Written as DNA, the CDR3 is TGCAGTGCTAGAGACCCGGCTGATGGTGGCTACACCTTC. Translated: CSARDPADGGYTF.

This clonotype was picked up a small number of times. This sequence joins TRBV4-2 and TRBJ2-3; 9 bases match TRBD1. This CDR3 spans 17 amino acids. Per the germline V gene, CDR1 is LGHNA and CDR2 is YNFKEQ. J gave up 4 bases and V 3 bases, and 11 bases lay outside the gene matches. The CDR3 sequence: CASSQESDRGFPDTQYF. Written as DNA, the CDR3 is TGTGCCAGCAGCCAGGAGTCGGACAGGGGTTTCCCAGATACGCAGTATTTT.

This clonotype was observed at least ten times. The chain joins TRBV12-3 or TRBV12-4 to TRBJ2-7; TRBD1 matches at 7 bases. This CDR3 spans 14 amino acids. The junction had 7 bases not matched to a gene; V was cut back by 6 bases and J by 2 bases. The CDR3 sequence: CASREDRYTYEQYF. The CDR3 DNA follows: TGTGCCAGCAGGGAGGACAGGTATACCTACGAGCAGTACTTC.

The chain employs TRBV4-2 and TRBJ1-5; 7 nucleotides line up with TRBD1. This CDR3 region has 15 residues. Germline V gene sequence: CDR1 LGHNA, CDR2 YNFKEQ. Unmatched junction bases numbered 7, after V lost 1 base and J lost 7 bases. The CDR3, as DNA: TGTGCCAGCAGCCAAGGAACAGGGGTAGACCAGCCCCAGCATTTT. Translating it yields CASSQGTGVDQPQHF.

The chain combines TRBV29-1 with TRBJ2-3; the D call may be TRBD1 or TRBD2 (6 bases each). V dropped 6 bases and J dropped 0 bases, with 16 bases sitting between them. The germline V gene encodes CDR1 SQVTM and CDR2 ANQGSEA. The CDR3 spans 15 residues. CDR3 protein: CSVEGGVTSTDTQYF. The CDR3 coding sequence is TGCAGCGTCGAGGGGGGTGTAACTAGCACAGATACGCAGTATTTT.

The chain recombines TRBV29-1 with TRBJ1-5; 10 nucleotides line up with TRBD1. Germline assignment: CDR1 SQVTM and CDR2 ANQGSEA. This CDR3 is built from 13 residues. V lost 6 bases to trimming and J lost 6 bases; unmatched junction nucleotides: 5. CDR3 residues: CSVRQGAGQPQHF. In nucleotides, the CDR3 is TGCAGCGTCAGACAGGGGGCTGGTCAGCCCCAGCATTTT.

The chain uses TRBV11-2 and TRBJ2-7; tentatively, D is TRBD1 or TRBD2 (5 bases each). Germline V gene lookup returns CDR1 SGHAT and CDR2 FQNNGV. The CDR3 spans 11 residues. The V and J ends lost 10 bases and 3 bases respectively, with 10 bases between them. CDR3 in amino acids: CAIGAGYEQYF. CDR3 coding DNA: TGTGCCATCGGGGCAGGCTACGAGCAGTACTTC.

Many counts were recorded for this clonotype. The chain has TRBV4-2 and TRBJ2-5; 12 bases are a match to TRBD1. CDR3 length: 16 residues. V shed 1 base and J 4 bases; nucleotides not matched to a gene: 4. CDR1 is LGHNA, CDR2 YNFKEQ, per germline. CDR3 residues: CASSQVGQGAVETQYF. CDR3 nucleotides: TGTGCCAGCAGCCAAGTGGGACAGGGGGCTGTAGAGACCCAGTACTTC.

This clonotype showed up just a few times. The chain recombines TRBV12-3 or TRBV12-4 with TRBJ1-3; TRBD1 matches 7 bases. The CDR3 is 16 residues long. Unmatched junction bases numbered 9, after V lost 4 bases and J lost 3 bases. This chain's CDR3 is CASSYRTGIVGNTIYF. CDR3 sequence (DNA): TGTGCCAGCAGTTACCGGACAGGCATCGTTGGAAACACCATATATTTT.

V gene TRBV28 combines with J gene TRBJ2-1, with a possible D match to TRBD2 (6 bases). V was pared by 11 bases and J by 7 bases, with 18 bases between. The CDR3 has 13 residues. Germline CDR1 MDHEN, CDR2 SYDVKM. CDR3 in amino acids: CAFSGPNRNEQFF. Here the CDR3 DNA reads TGTGCCTTCAGCGGGCCTAATAGGAATGAGCAGTTCTTC.

CDR3 sequence: CASSFGTSGGRYNEQFF. CDR3 nucleotide sequence: TGTGCCAGCAGTTTCGGCACTAGCGGGGGACGTTACAATGAGCAGTTCTTC. The chain employs TRBV6-2 or TRBV6-3 and TRBJ2-1; 11 nucleotides agree with TRBD2. CDR1 is MNHEY and CDR2 is SVGEGT in the germline V gene. Trimming at V came to 4 bases and at J to 4 bases, leaving 9 bases not matched to a gene. The CDR3 covers 17 residues.

The gene calls are TRBV3-1 and TRBJ2-7; 12 bases align to TRBD2. The CDR3 runs to 17 residues. The trim removed 6 bases at V and 5 bases at J, leaving 14 bases unmatched. Germline CDR1 LGHDT, CDR2 YNNKEL (reference sequence). The CDR3 reads CASSRILTSGGSDEQYF. CDR3 in DNA: TGTGCCAGCAGTCGTATATTGACTAGCGGGGGATCCGACGAGCAGTACTTC.

Ten or more counts support this clonotype. The chain employs TRBV29-1 and TRBJ1-1; D gene ambiguous. V lost 3 bases to trimming and J lost 0 bases, with 2 bases between them. CDR1 is SQVTM, CDR2 ANQGSEA, per germline. This CDR3 comprises 11 residues. CDR3 DNA sequence: TGCAGCGTTGATGTGAACACTGAAGCTTTCTTT. Protein product: CSVDVNTEAFF.